These 13 T cell receptor beta chains came from one sample sequenced in a study of CXCR3-negative and CXCR3-positive naive CD8 T cells. Whole-study results and caveats: CXCR3-expressing naive cells carried TRB CDR3s more hydrophobic than those of CXCR3-negative naive cells.

No antigens are known for them. The authors prepared UMI-labeled TRB cDNA libraries by 5' RACE. Following a re-call of the 5' RACE reads, TCRdb has one entry per CDR3 protein and lacks DNA. The sample's table shows roughly 100,000 distinct CDR3 sequences. Sequenced: naive CXCR3+ CD8+ T cells from blood. Subset specified: CD45RO-CCR7+CD27+CD95- naive CD8+ T cells expressing CXCR3 (TNR3+). The receptors stem from a human donor in good health. Some clones in this sample may be carry-over from other donors' samples.

The chain combines TRBV6-5 with TRBJ1-2; TCRdb returns TRBD1, unconfirmable since there is no DNA. Germline assignment: CDR1 MNHEY and CDR2 SVGAGI. CDR3 size: 11 residues. CDR3 loop: CASRQGGGYTF.

The chain joins TRBV28 to TRBJ2-7; without DNA, the TCRdb call of TRBD2 cannot be checked. This CDR3 spans 14 amino acids. Germline loops: CDR1 MDHEN, CDR2 SYDVKM. The chain's CDR3 is CASRPSGASEEQYF.

The genes are TRBV14 and TRBJ2-1; the TCRdb call, TRBD2, lacks DNA for checking. The CDR3 contains 17 residues. In germline, CDR1 is SGHDN, CDR2 FVKESK. CDR3 loop: CASSQDEGGHLYNEQFF.

The V call is TRBV4-3, the J call TRBJ2-7; TCRdb designates TRBD1, a call that cannot be tested without DNA. The germline gives CDR1 LGHNA, CDR2 YSLEER. The CDR3 consists of 15 residues. The CDR3 sequence: CASSQDRDSSYEQYF.

V is TRBV7-9 and J is TRBJ1-1; checking the TCRdb D call of TRBD1 is not possible without DNA. CDR3 length: 14 amino acids. The germline V gene has CDR1 SEHNR and CDR2 FQNEAQ (reference sequence). CDR3 protein: CASSSSWGDTEAFF.

The chain combines TRBV30 with TRBJ2-1; no DNA is available, so the TRBD1 call from TCRdb remains unchecked. Germline CDR1 GTSNPN, CDR2 SVGIG (reference sequence). The CDR3 is made up of 15 amino acids. The chain's CDR3 is CAYLDLGKTGDEQFF.

The CDR3: CASSQDVRETYNEQFF. This rearrangement joins TRBV3-1 to TRBJ2-1; the D gene TCRdb calls, TRBD1, cannot be checked with no DNA. Per germline, CDR1 LGHDT and CDR2 YNNKEL (reference sequence). CDR3 length: 16 amino acids.

The V call is TRBV4-3, the J call TRBJ1-2. Looked up from germline, CDR1 is LGHNA and CDR2 is YSLEER. CDR3 length equals 18 residues. The CDR3 protein is CASSQDRTGRGSNYGYTF.

The V call is TRBV29-1, the J call TRBJ2-2. This CDR3 has 13 residues. Per the germline V gene, CDR1 is SQVTM and CDR2 is ANQGSEA. The CDR3 sequence: CSVEARNTGELFF.

The CDR3: CASSLDETQYF. The chain joins TRBV7-2 to TRBJ2-5. This CDR3 is 11 amino acids long. Per the germline V gene, CDR1 is SGHTA and CDR2 is FQGNSA.

This sequence joins TRBV7-9 and TRBJ2-3; no DNA is available, so the TRBD2 call from TCRdb remains unchecked. The CDR3 covers 13 residues. The V gene's germline CDR1 is SEHNR and CDR2 FQNEAQ (reference sequence). The CDR3 sequence: CASSSKGVDTQYF. The whole variable domain, filled in from reference TRBV7-9 and TRBJ2-3, reads DTGVSQNPRHKITKRGQNVTFRCDPISEHNRLYWYRQTLGQGPEFLTYFQNEAQLEKSRLLSDRFSAERPKGSFSTLEIQRTEQGDSAMYLCASSSKGVDTQYFGPGTRLTVL.

V and J are TRBV7-2 and TRBJ2-2; there is no DNA to check the TCRdb D call of TRBD2. The CDR3 loop spans 17 amino acids. Per the germline V gene, CDR1 is SGHTA and CDR2 is FQGNSA. The CDR3 loop is CASSLDLGGANTGELFF. The whole variable domain, remainder taken from reference TRBV7-2 and TRBJ2-2, is GAGVSQSPSNKVTEKGKDVELRCDPISGHTALYWYRQSLGQGLEFLIYFQGNSAPDKSGLPSDRFSAERTGGSVSTLTIQRTQQEDSAVYLCASSLDLGGANTGELFFGEGSRLTVL.

The chain couples TRBV12-3 or TRBV12-4 to TRBJ2-1; the D call of TRBD1 rests on TCRdb alone, since no DNA is present to check it. The CDR3 length is 15 residues. The CDR3 spells CASSYPGARSNEQFF.